This entry concerns a single TCR beta chain. Its antigen specificity is not known. Base qualities are not recorded, but no much larger clone differs from it by a single base. V is clipped by 4 bases and J by 0 bases, and the sequence between their germline boundaries is 10 bases long. The CDR3 contains 15 residues, cysteine and phenylalanine counted. The DNA shown is the 45-base CDR3, in frame from base 1. CDR1 and CDR2, looked up from the germline V gene, are SGHTA and FQGNSA. This specimen belongs to a study of T cell clonotyping in hematopoietic cell transplantation (dated by TCRdb to the early 2020s). With respect to the entire study: Recipient samples taken before transplant were obtained following cytoreduction. In the study, 140 or so blood samples were gathered from 35 consecutive transplant recipients and their related donors. Recruitment of patients was conducted between 2015 and early 2017, and follow-up was continued until September 2020 or death.

With the immunoSEQ assay, which is a bias-controlled multiplex PCR relying on V- and J-specific primers, TCR beta CDR3 regions were amplified from genomic DNA. In a second PCR step, the CDR3 amplicons were tagged with a proprietary barcode plus Illumina adapter sequences. An Illumina MiSeq instrument was used to sequence the CDR3 libraries. Concerning the study's data processing: Export and quality control were done with immunoSEQ Analyzer 3.0, while downstream analyses used R Bioconductor and Immunarch. Only productive rearrangements in the normalized downsampled data set went into calculating the repertoire metrics. Clonotypes larger than 5 templates in the normalized cohort were defined as pathologically expanded. The Inverse Simpson Index served as the measure of repertoire diversity. CMV-specificity analyses were carried out on the non-normalized data set to capture all clonotypes. The source is immuneACCESS, and TCRdb retained only in-frame sequences with V and J called. Part of the clones is not carried over; for the studies checked, unresolved V genes explain less than half of this, and the remainder is unexplained. That table gives V, J and clone size, and the DNA gave D and trimming. The sample records approximately 27,000 clones, approximately 94% of which are singletons. More than 2% of the sample is taken by the ten largest.

Explained via the paper, the time point label denotes: recipient sample about 28 days before transplant, after cytoreduction. Blood from recipients was drawn about 28 days before transplant and again at days 30, 100 and 180 after transplant. Nuclei Lysis Solution was used to extract genomic DNA from fresh or cryopreserved unfractionated peripheral blood mononuclear cells. General conclusions and limits of the study: The sample size was limited and the cells went unsorted, which meant the CD4 and CD8 repertoire contributions could not be told apart. After transplant, TCR diversity in recipients dropped, and pathologically expanded clonotypes increased progressively from day 30 to day 180. Just a small fraction of recipient repertoires overlapped with donor repertoires, and more than 95% appeared de novo at the given depth. Donor and pretransplant recipient Inverse Simpson Index values predicted broader posttransplant TCR repertoire diversity.

This clonotype originated in a man aged 50 or older with acute myeloid leukemia. Some clones in this sample may be carry-over from other donors' samples. Sample: peripheral blood mononuclear cells, taken before stem cell transplant. The chain links TRBV7-2 with TRBJ1-3; the D gene is unclear. The DNA sequence reads TGTGCCAGCAGCTCTCACAGTACCTCTGGAAACACCATATATTTT. It specifies CASSSHSTSGNTIYF.